This TCR beta chain is drawn from a study of blood T cell repertoires in COVID-19. Study-level background: Sites in the United States, Italy and Spain provided acute and convalescent COVID-19 samples. T cells, B-cell-depleted T cells, or PBMCs supplied cDNA or gDNA.

Original data processing: Researchers report that nucleated cell counts were estimated from reference gene primer amplification. Only in-frame clones appear in the TCRdb table, and some are missing; sequencing was by immunoSEQ multiplex PCR. V and J calls and clone size are given by that table; D and trimming were obtained from the DNA. The sample holds fewer than 55,000 clones, roughly four fifths seen once. The CDR3 length is 13 residues. CDR1 MDHEN and CDR2 SYDVKM come from the germline V gene. Trimming removed 6 bases at V and 6 bases at J, with 15 bases between. This sequence originates from a woman between 55 and 75 years old with acute or convalescent COVID-19. Sequencing was carried out using peripheral blood. V and J are TRBV28 and TRBJ2-7; D is perhaps TRBD2 (6 bases). The CDR3 DNA reads as TGTGCCAGCAGCCCGAGCCGGGGAGGCGAGCAGTACTTC. Translated, it gives CASSPSRGGEQYF.